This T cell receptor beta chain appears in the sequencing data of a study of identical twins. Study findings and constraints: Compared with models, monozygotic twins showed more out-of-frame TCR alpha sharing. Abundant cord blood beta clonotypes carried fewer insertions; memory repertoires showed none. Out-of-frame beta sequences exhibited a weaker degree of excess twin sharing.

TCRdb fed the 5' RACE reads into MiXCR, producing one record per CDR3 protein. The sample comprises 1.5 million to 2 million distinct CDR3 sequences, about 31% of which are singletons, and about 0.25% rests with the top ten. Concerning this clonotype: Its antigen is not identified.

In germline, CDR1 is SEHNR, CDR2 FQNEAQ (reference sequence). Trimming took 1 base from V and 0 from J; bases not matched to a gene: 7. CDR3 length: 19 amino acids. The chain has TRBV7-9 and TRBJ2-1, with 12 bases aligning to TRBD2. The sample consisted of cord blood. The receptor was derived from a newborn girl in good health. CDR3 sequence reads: CASSLGGLAGPISYNEQFF. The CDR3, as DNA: TGTGCCAGCAGCTTAGGAGGACTAGCGGGACCTATCTCCTACAATGAGCAGTTCTTC. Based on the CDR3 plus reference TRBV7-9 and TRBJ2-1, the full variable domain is DTGVSQNPRHKITKRGQNVTFRCDPISEHNRLYWYRQTLGQGPEFLTYFQNEAQLEKSRLLSDRFSAERPKGSFSTLEIQRTEQGDSAMYLCASSLGGLAGPISYNEQFFGPGTRLTVL.